This entry lists 29 T cell receptor beta chains sequenced from one sample in a study of blood T cell repertoires in COVID-19. The data were produced by immunoSEQ multiplex PCR, yet TCRdb's version contains in-frame clones alone and is incomplete. Seen here are about 31,000 clones, roughly 88% observed once, and the top ten hold roughly 7.7%. The sequencing input was peripheral blood. All receptors derive from a man aged 55 to 70 with COVID-19, enrolled during active disease.

The gene calls are TRBV4-2 and TRBJ1-6; D not certain. The V gene's germline CDR1 is LGHNA and CDR2 YNFKEQ. This CDR3 region has 18 residues. V lost 4 bases, J lost 10 bases, and 26 bases lay in between. In DNA, the CDR3 is TGTGCCAGCAGCCCCCCCCTAGGTTCAATACCCGACGGGTCACCCCTCCACTTT. As protein: CASSPPLGSIPDGSPLHF.

This clone has a single count. This chain links TRBV5-4 with TRBJ2-6; D might be TRBD2 (5 bases). Germline V gene lookup returns CDR1 SGHNT and CDR2 YYREEE (reference sequence). The CDR3 has 16 residues. V lost 4 bases and J lost 3, with 14 bases in between. This CDR3 reads CASSPQTGDGANVLTF. Here the CDR3 DNA reads TGTGCCAGCAGCCCCCAAACCGGGGATGGGGCCAACGTCCTGACTTTC.

This chain joins TRBV29-1 and TRBJ2-1, with 7 bases that match TRBD2. The V and J ends lost 4 bases and 6 bases, in that order; junction bases with no gene match: 6. The CDR3 runs 13 residues. CDR1 SQVTM and CDR2 ANQGSEA come from the germline V gene. Here the CDR3 reads CSVVRGSANEQFF. CDR3 DNA sequence: TGCAGCGTTGTCCGCGGGAGTGCCAATGAGCAGTTCTTC.

The chain links TRBV2 to TRBJ2-3, with TRBD1 as a possible D gene (6 bases). The V end was cut by 1 base, the J end by 0 bases, with 11 bases between. This CDR3 spans 16 amino acids. CDR1 is SNHLY, CDR2 FYNNEI, per germline. The CDR3 spells CASSEEWTDSTDTQYF. The CDR3 DNA reads TGTGCCAGCAGTGAAGAGTGGACAGATAGCACAGATACGCAGTATTTT.

This clone was recorded only once. The chain uses TRBV27 and TRBJ2-7; possibly TRBD1 for D (6 bases). The CDR3 has 14 residues. Trimming cost V 5 bases and J 2 bases, with 13 bases left between them. Germline lookup yields CDR1 MNHEY and CDR2 SMNVEV (reference sequence). The CDR3 DNA is TGTGCCAGCAGTACCCGGGACATACCCTACGAGCAGTACTTC. It is translated as CASSTRDIPYEQYF.

CDR3 sequence reads: CASSPPRDRGGTEAFF. In nucleotides, the CDR3 is TGTGCCAGCTCACCACCCCGGGACAGGGGAGGCACTGAAGCTTTCTTT. This chain uses TRBV18 with TRBJ1-1; TRBD1 matches 10 bases. The CDR3 is 16 residues long. V was clipped by 0 bases and J by 4 bases; unmatched bases: 5. Per the germline V gene, CDR1 is KGHSH and CDR2 is LQKENI.

This chain joins TRBV18 and TRBJ1-5; D is possibly TRBD1 (6 bases). Per germline, CDR1 KGHSH and CDR2 LQKENI. The ends were cut back, 3 bases at V and 0 bases at J, with 18 bases in the middle. CDR3 length: 18 residues. Here the CDR3 reads CASSPGTRNVGSNQPQHF. CDR3 coding DNA: TGTGCCAGCTCACCCGGGACACGAAACGTAGGTAGCAATCAGCCCCAGCATTTT.

The rearrangement joins TRBV4-1 to TRBJ1-6, with 7 bases matching TRBD1. The germline V gene has CDR1 MGHRA and CDR2 YSYEKL. V trimming: 3 bases; J trimming: 7 bases; junction bases outside the gene matches: 3. The CDR3 spans 14 residues. The CDR3 here is CASSQSTGNSPLHF. The CDR3 DNA is TGCGCCAGCAGCCAGTCGACAGGGAATTCACCCCTCCACTTT.

This chain links TRBV14 with TRBJ1-2; TRBD1 aligns across 8 bases. V shed 5 bases and J 6 bases; nucleotides not matched to a gene: 5. CDR1 is SGHDN, CDR2 FVKESK, per germline. This CDR3 spans 13 amino acids. The CDR3 nucleotides are TGTGCCAGCAGCGGGCGGACAGGGCATGGCTACACCTTC. The encoded protein is CASSGRTGHGYTF.

The chain has TRBV4-3 and TRBJ1-4; D not certain. Trimming removed 1 base from V and 8 bases from J, with 14 bases in between. Germline V gene data show CDR1 as LGHNA and CDR2 as YSLEER. This CDR3 region has 15 residues. The CDR3 DNA sequence: TGCGCCAGCAGCCAAGGGTTGACTCGAGGCGAAAAACTGTTTTTT. Its translation: CASSQGLTRGEKLFF.

The V call is TRBV3-1 (or the pseudogene TRBV3-2), the J call TRBJ1-1, with 7 positions matching TRBD1. Germline-derived CDR1 and CDR2 are LGHDT and YNNKEL (reference sequence). V lost 3 bases, J lost 10 bases, and 14 bases stayed unmatched. CDR3 length: 15 amino acids. CDR3 sequence: CASSQEGAREVGAFF. CDR3 in DNA: TGTGCCAGCAGCCAGGAGGGGGCGAGGGAAGTCGGAGCTTTCTTT.

This chain connects TRBV14 to TRBJ2-1; 11 nucleotides align to TRBD2. Germline CDR1 and CDR2: SGHDN and FVKESK. After removal of 4 bases from V and 4 bases from J, the junction contained 6 bases not matched to a gene. This CDR3 is built from 16 residues. CDR3 in amino acids: CASSRGTSGFYNEQFF. CDR3 in DNA: TGTGCCAGCAGCCGAGGGACTAGCGGTTTTTACAATGAGCAGTTCTTC.

This clone has a handful of counts. CDR3 DNA sequence: TGTGCCAGCAGCCAGGTCGAGTGGGAGAATGAGCAGTTCTTC. Amino acids: CASSQVEWENEQFF. J is TRBJ2-1 and V is TRBV14, with D tentatively TRBD2 (5 bases). This CDR3 is 14 amino acids long. Germline V gene sequence: CDR1 SGHDN, CDR2 FVKESK. V lost 3 bases and J 7 bases, leaving 13 bases between the germline ends.

To note about this clone: The junction does not match germline at one end; this may be a read error. The gene calls are TRBV2 and TRBJ1-4, with 8 bases lining up with TRBD1. This CDR3 is 12 amino acids long. In germline, CDR1 is SNHLY, CDR2 FYNNEI. This CDR3 is CASSVLGQGLLF. The CDR3 DNA is TGTGCCAGCAGTGTCCTTGGACAGGGTCTCCTTTTT.

The chain is built from TRBV5-1 and TRBJ2-3; weak D call: TRBD1 (5 bases). This CDR3 is 15 amino acids long. V shed 7 bases and J shed 0 bases, with 15 bases lying between them. Germline lookup yields CDR1 SGHRS and CDR2 YFSETQ. This CDR3 is CASAEQDSSTDTQYF. The CDR3 bases are TGCGCCAGCGCTGAACAGGATTCGAGCACAGATACGCAGTATTTT.

V gene TRBV10-3 combines with J gene TRBJ1-1; TRBD1 matches at 8 bases. Germline assignment: CDR1 ENHRY and CDR2 SYGVKD. The CDR3 spans 17 residues. V shed 0 bases, J shed 3 bases, and the junction held 9 bases outside the gene matches. Written as DNA, the CDR3 is TGTGCCATCAGTGAGTCATCAGGGGGCTGGACGGACACTGAAGCTTTCTTT. Translation: CAISESSGGWTDTEAFF.

This chain links TRBV28 with TRBJ2-7, with 9 bases matching TRBD1. Trimming cost V 5 bases and J 4 bases; bases outside gene matches: 3. Germline values: CDR1 MDHEN, CDR2 SYDVKM. The CDR3 loop spans 13 amino acids. The CDR3 here is CASSPGTGYEQYF. As DNA, the CDR3 is TGTGCCAGCAGTCCAGGGACAGGGTACGAGCAGTACTTC. Filled out from reference TRBV28 and TRBJ2-7, the complete variable domain reads DVKVTQSSRYLVKRTGEKVFLECVQDMDHENMFWYRQDPGLGLRLIYFSYDVKMKEKGDIPEGYSVSREKKERFSLILESASTNQTSMYLCASSPGTGYEQYFGPGTRLTVT.

This rearrangement joins TRBV28 to TRBJ1-1; 8 bases agree with TRBD1. This CDR3 spans 15 amino acids. Per the germline V gene, CDR1 is MDHEN and CDR2 is SYDVKM. J lost 6 bases, V lost 1 base, and 7 bases had no gene match. CDR3 protein: CASSLFQGAFAEAFF. The CDR3 DNA follows: TGTGCCAGCAGTTTATTCCAGGGGGCATTTGCTGAAGCTTTCTTT. The full variable domain, with the rest looked up from reference TRBV28 and TRBJ1-1, is DVKVTQSSRYLVKRTGEKVFLECVQDMDHENMFWYRQDPGLGLRLIYFSYDVKMKEKGDIPEGYSVSREKKERFSLILESASTNQTSMYLCASSLFQGAFAEAFFGQGTRLTVV.

The chain's CDR3 is CAWSTREAQPQHF. As DNA, the CDR3 is TGTGCCTGGAGTACCAGGGAGGCCCAGCCCCAGCATTTT. This chain links TRBV30 with TRBJ1-5, with a possible D match to TRBD1 (5 bases). The CDR3 covers 13 residues. The germline V gene has CDR1 GTSNPN and CDR2 SVGIG (reference sequence). The ends were cut back, 2 bases at V and 7 bases at J, with 12 bases in the middle.

In DNA form, the CDR3 reads TGCGCCAGCAGTGATGCGGGGGGAGGAGATACGCAGTATTTT. Protein product: CASSDAGGGDTQYF. The rearrangement joins TRBV5-1 to TRBJ2-3; 8 bases are a match to TRBD2. After removal of 5 bases from V and 5 bases from J, the junction contained 7 bases not matched to a gene. Germline-derived CDR1 and CDR2 are SGHRS and YFSETQ. The CDR3 is made up of 14 amino acids.

This chain links TRBV9 with TRBJ2-1; 11 bases fit TRBD2. CDR1 SGDLS and CDR2 YYNGEE come from the germline V gene. Unmatched junction bases numbered 9, after V lost 0 bases and J lost 4 bases. The CDR3 length is 18 residues. The CDR3 coding sequence is TGTGCCAGCAGCGTAGGGGCTAGCGGGAGGAGGGGGTACAATGAGCAGTTCTTC. As protein: CASSVGASGRRGYNEQFF.

J is TRBJ1-1 and V is TRBV5-4; unclear D gene. There are 15 residues in the CDR3. The germline V and J ends were trimmed by 0 bases and 5 bases, with 14 bases remaining between them. Germline CDR1 SGHNT, CDR2 YYREEE (reference sequence). As DNA, the CDR3 is TGTGCCAGCAGCTTGGCCGGGTTAAGTAGTACTGAAGCTTTCTTT. Protein: CASSLAGLSSTEAFF.

The rearrangement links TRBV19 to TRBJ1-4, with 7 bases lining up with TRBD1. The CDR3 has 14 amino acids. In germline, CDR1 is LNHDA, CDR2 SQIVND (reference sequence). V lost 7 bases, J lost 3 bases, and 5 bases stayed unmatched. The CDR3 sequence: CASTHRGSNEKLFF. CDR3 sequence (DNA): TGTGCCAGTACCCACAGGGGATCTAATGAAAAACTGTTTTTT. The full variable domain, its missing parts supplied by reference TRBV19 and TRBJ1-4, is DGGITQSPKYLFRKEGQNVTLSCEQNLNHDAMYWYRQDPGQGLRLIYYSQIVNDFQKGDIAEGYSVSREKKESFPLTVTSAQKNPTAFYLCASTHRGSNEKLFFGSGTQLSVL.

The chain has TRBV30 and TRBJ1-2; D might be TRBD1 (5 bases). The CDR3 contains 13 residues. Germline V gives CDR1 GTSNPN, CDR2 SVGIG (reference sequence). With 4 bases removed from V and 4 bases from J, the gap between germline ends came to 13 bases. The CDR3 reads CAWIPGLSYGYTF. In DNA, the CDR3 is TGTGCCTGGATTCCAGGGTTGAGCTATGGCTACACCTTC.

V usage is TRBV4-2 and J usage is TRBJ1-2, with D unclear. The CDR3 covers 14 residues. Germline assignment: CDR1 LGHNA and CDR2 YNFKEQ. V was trimmed by 0 bases and J by 1 base, leaving 6 bases between them. The CDR3 spells CASSQDVFNYGYTF. CDR3 DNA: TGTGCCAGCAGCCAAGACGTGTTTAACTATGGCTACACCTTC.

This chain connects TRBV7-2 to TRBJ2-2, with 7 bases matching TRBD1. Per germline, CDR1 SGHTA and CDR2 FQGNSA. The ends lost 3 bases at V and 2 bases at J; junction bases unmatched: 3. The CDR3 is 15 residues long. For the CDR3, the DNA is TGTGCCAGCAGCTTGGGGGACAGCAACACCGGGGAGCTGTTTTTT. Amino acid sequence: CASSLGDSNTGELFF. Combining the CDR3 with reference TRBV7-2 and TRBJ2-2 gives the whole variable domain GAGVSQSPSNKVTEKGKDVELRCDPISGHTALYWYRQSLGQGLEFLIYFQGNSAPDKSGLPSDRFSAERTGGSVSTLTIQRTQQEDSAVYLCASSLGDSNTGELFFGEGSRLTVL.

This chain connects TRBV4-1 to TRBJ2-2, with a weak D call TRBD2 (6 bases). The germline V gene encodes CDR1 MGHRA and CDR2 YSYEKL. V lost 5 bases to trimming and J lost 0 bases, with 13 bases between them. This CDR3 is built from 16 residues. CDR3: CASSRRAGPNTGELFF. For the CDR3, the DNA is TGCGCCAGCAGCAGGAGGGCGGGACCGAACACCGGGGAGCTGTTTTTT.

V and J are TRBV10-3 and TRBJ1-1; D might be TRBD1 (5 bases). This CDR3 comprises 10 residues. Germline V gene lookup returns CDR1 ENHRY and CDR2 SYGVKD. Trimming shortened V by 10 bases and J by 5 bases, and 8 bases separated the two germline ends. The CDR3: CATGETEAFF. CDR3 bases: TGTGCCACGGGGGAGACTGAAGCTTTCTTT.

CDR3 protein: CASRLDVPGEYF. In DNA, the CDR3 is TGTGCCAGCAGACTGGACGTACCGGGGGAGTACTTC. The chain employs TRBV6-1 and TRBJ2-5; a weak D match, TRBD2 (6 bases). The CDR3 covers 12 residues. CDR1 and CDR2 from the germline V gene are MNHNS and SASEGT. Trimming cost V 6 bases and J 12 bases, with 17 bases left between them.